What follows is one T cell receptor (beta chain) and its context. Production of TCR beta cDNA relied on 5'RACE template switching with UMIs. TCRdb reprocessed the 5' RACE reads, keeping one entry per CDR3 protein, no DNA. The specimen's table records some 410,000 distinct CDR3 sequences. The data were taken from a study of T cells expressing NK-cell markers. The CDR3 is 14 amino acids. The sequenced sample consisted of blood T cells: a sorted CD56 or NKG2C T cell subset, CD4+ or CD8+ T cells, or bulk PBMC T cells (not recorded which). V usage is TRBV12-3 or TRBV12-4 and J usage is TRBJ1-1. The receptor was isolated from a woman between 18 and 70 years old in good health. The chain's CDR3 is CASSSGLSGTEAFF.